This is a list of T cell receptor beta chains from one sample in a study of CD8 T cells in ankylosing spondylitis. TCRdb called the 5' RACE reads again in MiXCR, with one record for every CDR3 protein. Found here are about 220,000 distinct CDR3 sequences, about a quarter of them singletons; the top ten hold 6.6%. Source material: blood, either unsorted or a sorted T cell fraction (not recorded which). These receptor sequences come from a male donor with ankylosing spondylitis or in good health (not recorded which). CDR3s include the opening cysteine and the closing phenylalanine or tryptophan. Fields, in order: clone size, V gene, D gene, J gene, CDR3 DNA, CDR3 protein. D genes are given only for firm matches. Only some rows state a clone size, as once, few, many or a class for expanded clones.

>many|TRBV7-9|TRBD2|TRBJ2-5
TGTGCCAGCAGCTCCGCGCGGGAGTACCTCGAGACCCAGTACTTC
CASSSAREYLETQYF
>many|TRBV5-6|NA|TRBJ1-5
TGTGCCAGCAGCTGGCAGGGGCAGCCCCAGCATTTT
CASSWQGQPQHF
>few|TRBV12-3/TRBV12-4|TRBD2|TRBJ2-7
TGTGCCAGCACCCCTCAGGCGGGAGTCTACGAGCAGTACTTC
CASTPQAGVYEQYF
>NA|TRBV20-1|NA|TRBJ2-7
TGCAGTGCTAGAGAGGGGGGTCAGACCTACGAGCAGTACTTC
CSAREGGQTYEQYF
>many|TRBV3-1|NA|TRBJ1-1
TGTGCCAGCAGCCAAGAAGCGGGCACCAACACTGAAGCTTTCTTT
CASSQEAGTNTEAFF
>NA|TRBV29-1|NA|TRBJ2-1
TGCAGCGTTGAGGGAATCTCTGAGCAGTTCTTC
CSVEGISEQFF
>many|TRBV12-3/TRBV12-4|NA|TRBJ2-7
TGTGCCAGCAGTTCGACGGTATCCTACGAGCAGTACTTC
CASSSTVSYEQYF
>NA|TRBV20-1|TRBD1|TRBJ2-7
TGCAGTGCTAGAAGGGGACAGGGGGTCTACGAGCAGTACTTC
CSARRGQGVYEQYF
>NA|TRBV20-1|NA|TRBJ1-6
TGCAGTGCGCGGGCCGGGAGGGATTCACCCCTCCACTTT
CSARAGRDSPLHF
>many|TRBV29-1|TRBD2|TRBJ2-1
TGCAGCGCTCGACTAGCGGGAGACCCTGAGCAGTTCTTC
CSARLAGDPEQFF
>NA|TRBV11-2|TRBD1|TRBJ2-1
TGTGCCAGCAGCGGGGACAGGGACGATGAGCAGTTCTTC
CASSGDRDDEQFF
>NA|TRBV29-1|TRBD1|TRBJ2-5
TGCAGCGTTGGGGGACAGCAAGAGACCCAGTACTTC
CSVGGQQETQYF
>many|TRBV27|NA|TRBJ2-3
TGTGCCAGCAGTTTATCGGGGCGGACCCGCCCACGGGATACGCAGTATTTT
CASSLSGRTRPRDTQYF
>many|TRBV9|TRBD2|TRBJ2-3
TGTGCCAGCAGCGGACAAGGCGCTAGCGGGCCAGCAGATACGCAGTATTTT
CASSGQGASGPADTQYF
>NA|TRBV5-1|NA|TRBJ2-4
TGCGCCAGCAGCGAAACAAGGATGACACAGCTCTTAGCCAAAAACATTCAGTACTTC
CASSETRMTQLLAKNIQYF
>NA|TRBV7-2|NA|TRBJ2-7
TGTGCCAGCAGCTTAGTACATGGAGGGGGCTCCGAGCAGTACTTC
CASSLVHGGGSEQYF
>many|TRBV18|NA|TRBJ1-1
TGTGCCAGCTCACCCCAAAAGACTTCGAACACTGAAGCTTTCTTT
CASSPQKTSNTEAFF
>many|TRBV11-2|TRBD1|TRBJ1-2
TGTGCCAGCAGCGTTGACAGGGTGTACTATGGCTACACCTTC
CASSVDRVYYGYTF
>many|TRBV10-3|NA|TRBJ2-1
TGTGCCATCAGCGGAGGACCCCAATCTGAGCAGTTCTTC
CAISGGPQSEQFF
>NA|TRBV10-3|NA|TRBJ2-1
TGTGCCATCAGTGAGTCGAACGGTCAGGAGCAGTTCTTC
CAISESNGQEQFF
>many|TRBV7-2|TRBD1|TRBJ1-6
TGTGCCAGCAGCAGACGGACAGGGGGCGAATCACCCCTCCACTTT
CASSRRTGGESPLHF
>many|TRBV6-2/TRBV6-3|NA|TRBJ2-2
TGTGCCAGCAGGGAAACGACCGGGGAGCTGTTTTTT
CASRETTGELFF
>NA|TRBV12-3/TRBV12-4|NA|TRBJ2-3
TGTGCCAGCATTACCGGGCCGAGCGCAGATACGCAGTATTTT
CASITGPSADTQYF
>many|TRBV7-3|NA|TRBJ2-1
TGTGCCAGCAGCCACCCACAGGTAGCCTACAATGAGCAGTTCTTC
CASSHPQVAYNEQFF
>once|TRBV5-1|NA|TRBJ1-5
TGCGCCAGCAGCTTGGGGGGGGCCAATCAGCCCCAGCATTTT
CASSLGGANQPQHF
>many|TRBV12-3/TRBV12-4|TRBD1|TRBJ1-4
TGTGCCAGCAGCAACAGGGGCGGAGATGAAAAACTGTTTTTT
CASSNRGGDEKLFF
>few|TRBV20-1|TRBD2|TRBJ2-5
TGCAGTGCTAGTTCGGGGGGTCGGCGGGAGACCCAGTACTTC
CSASSGGRRETQYF
>many|TRBV12-3/TRBV12-4|NA|TRBJ1-5
TGTGCCAGCAGCCCCATGGTTGGCAATCAGCCCCAGCATTTT
CASSPMVGNQPQHF
>few|TRBV29-1|NA|TRBJ2-1
TGCAGCGTTGAAGGAGGGGGGGATGAGCAGTTCTTC
CSVEGGGDEQFF
>many|TRBV11-1|NA|TRBJ2-7
TGTGCCAGCAGCGTCACCCTCAAGGCGGGTTCCGAGCAGTACTTC
CASSVTLKAGSEQYF
>NA|TRBV10-3|TRBD2|TRBJ2-5
TGTGCCATCAGTGGGCCGCAGGGACTAGCGGGGCCGGGATCGGAGACCCAGTACTTC
CAISGPQGLAGPGSETQYF
>NA|TRBV27|NA|TRBJ2-7
TGTGCCAGCCGAAAGGTGGACCCCGGCTACGAGCAGTACTTC
CASRKVDPGYEQYF
>few|TRBV29-1|NA|TRBJ2-7
TGCAGCGTGAGAATATCGAGCTCCTACGAGCAGTACTTC
CSVRISSSYEQYF
>many|TRBV7-2|NA|TRBJ2-3
TGTGCCAGCAGCCGTGGGGGGCGGGGCACAGATACGCAGTATTTT
CASSRGGRGTDTQYF
>NA|TRBV6-1|TRBD2|TRBJ2-7
TGTGCCAGCAGTCGAGCGACTAGCGGGGAAGCCTACGAGCAGTACTTC
CASSRATSGEAYEQYF
>NA|TRBV18|NA|TRBJ1-3
TGTGCCAGCTCACAGGAGCGAAACACCATATATTTT
CASSQERNTIYF
>many|TRBV25-1|TRBD1|TRBJ2-3
TGTGCCAGCAGCCGACAGGGGAGCACAGATACGCAGTATTTT
CASSRQGSTDTQYF
>NA|TRBV12-3/TRBV12-4|NA|TRBJ2-5
TGTGCCAGCAACCCGGGCCCTACGGAGACCCAGTACTTC
CASNPGPTETQYF
>many|TRBV29-1|NA|TRBJ2-1
TGCAGCGTCGTCCCTAGCTCCTACAATGAGCAGTTCTTC
CSVVPSSYNEQFF
>many|TRBV5-1|NA|TRBJ2-2
TGCGCCAGCAGCTTGGGCAGGGGAAGAACCGGGGAGCTGTTTTTT
CASSLGRGRTGELFF
>many|TRBV5-1|TRBD1|TRBJ1-2
TGCGCCAGCAGCCCCTCGACAGGGAACTATGGCTACACCTTC
CASSPSTGNYGYTF
>NA|TRBV6-5|NA|TRBJ2-7
TGTGCCAGCAGTTACGCCGGGACCGACTACGAGCAGTACTTC
CASSYAGTDYEQYF
>many|TRBV12-3/TRBV12-4|NA|TRBJ2-3
TGTGCCAGCAGTTCGGACTGGGGTAGGGATACGCAGTATTTT
CASSSDWGRDTQYF
>once|TRBV10-3|TRBD2|TRBJ2-1
TGTGCCATCAGCCCAGGGTATAGCGGGATGCCAGGGACCTACAATGAGCAGTTCTTC
CAISPGYSGMPGTYNEQFF